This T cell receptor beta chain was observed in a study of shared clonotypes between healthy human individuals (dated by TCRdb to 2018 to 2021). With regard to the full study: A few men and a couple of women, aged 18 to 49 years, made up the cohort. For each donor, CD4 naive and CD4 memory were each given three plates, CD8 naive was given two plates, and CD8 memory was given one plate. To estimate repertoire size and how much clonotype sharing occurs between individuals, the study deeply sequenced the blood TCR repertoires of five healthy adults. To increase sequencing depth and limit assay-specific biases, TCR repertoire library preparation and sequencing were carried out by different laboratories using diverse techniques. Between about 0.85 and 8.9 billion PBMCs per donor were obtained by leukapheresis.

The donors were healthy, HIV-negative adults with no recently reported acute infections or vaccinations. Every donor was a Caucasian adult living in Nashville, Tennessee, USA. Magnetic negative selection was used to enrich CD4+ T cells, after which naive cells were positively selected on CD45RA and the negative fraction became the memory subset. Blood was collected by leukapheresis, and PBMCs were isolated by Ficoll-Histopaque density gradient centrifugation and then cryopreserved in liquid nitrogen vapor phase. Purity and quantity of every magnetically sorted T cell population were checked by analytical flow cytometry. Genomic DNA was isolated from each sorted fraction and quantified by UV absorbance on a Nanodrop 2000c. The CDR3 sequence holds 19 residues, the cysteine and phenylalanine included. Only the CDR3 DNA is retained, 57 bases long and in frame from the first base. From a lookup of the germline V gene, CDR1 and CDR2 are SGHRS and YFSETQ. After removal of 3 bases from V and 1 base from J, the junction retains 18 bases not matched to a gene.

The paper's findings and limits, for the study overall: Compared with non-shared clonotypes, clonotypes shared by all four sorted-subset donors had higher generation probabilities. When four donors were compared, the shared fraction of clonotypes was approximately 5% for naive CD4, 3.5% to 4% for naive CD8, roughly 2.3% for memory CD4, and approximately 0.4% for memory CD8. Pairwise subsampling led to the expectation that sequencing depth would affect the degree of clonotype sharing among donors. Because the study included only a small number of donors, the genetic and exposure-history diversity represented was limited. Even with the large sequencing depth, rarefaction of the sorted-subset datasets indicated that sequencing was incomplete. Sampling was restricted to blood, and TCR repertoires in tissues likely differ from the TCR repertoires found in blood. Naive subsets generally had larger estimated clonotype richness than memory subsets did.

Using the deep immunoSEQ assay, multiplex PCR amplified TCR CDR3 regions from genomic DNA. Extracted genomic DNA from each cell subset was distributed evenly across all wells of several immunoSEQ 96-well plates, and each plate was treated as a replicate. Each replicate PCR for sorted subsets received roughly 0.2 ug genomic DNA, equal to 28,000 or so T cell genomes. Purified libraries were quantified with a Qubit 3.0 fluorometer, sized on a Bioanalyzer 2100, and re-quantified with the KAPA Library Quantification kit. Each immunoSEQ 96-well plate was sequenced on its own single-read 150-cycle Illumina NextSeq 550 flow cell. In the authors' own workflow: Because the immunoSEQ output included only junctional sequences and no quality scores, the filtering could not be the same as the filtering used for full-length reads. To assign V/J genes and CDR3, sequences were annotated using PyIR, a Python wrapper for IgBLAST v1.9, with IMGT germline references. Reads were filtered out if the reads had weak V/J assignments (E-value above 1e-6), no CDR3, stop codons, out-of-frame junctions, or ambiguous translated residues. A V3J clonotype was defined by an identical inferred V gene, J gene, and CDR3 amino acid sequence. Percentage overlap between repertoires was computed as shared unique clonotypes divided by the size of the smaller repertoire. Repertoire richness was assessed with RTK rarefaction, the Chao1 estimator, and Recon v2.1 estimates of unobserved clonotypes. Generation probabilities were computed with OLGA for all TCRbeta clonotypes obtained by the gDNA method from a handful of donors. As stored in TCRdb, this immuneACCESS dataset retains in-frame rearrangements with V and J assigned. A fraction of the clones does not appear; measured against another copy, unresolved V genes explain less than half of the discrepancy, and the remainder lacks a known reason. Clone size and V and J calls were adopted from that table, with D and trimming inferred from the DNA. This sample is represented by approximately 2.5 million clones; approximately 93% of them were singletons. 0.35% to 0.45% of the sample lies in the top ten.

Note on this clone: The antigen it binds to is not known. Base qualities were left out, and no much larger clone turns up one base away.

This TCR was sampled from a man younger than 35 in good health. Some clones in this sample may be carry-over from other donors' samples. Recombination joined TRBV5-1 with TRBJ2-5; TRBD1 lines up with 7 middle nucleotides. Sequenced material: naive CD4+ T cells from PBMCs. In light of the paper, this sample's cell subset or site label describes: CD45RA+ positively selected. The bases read TGCGCCAGCAGCTATTTCTCCGGGACAGAGGGATATGCCCAAGAGACCCAGTACTTC. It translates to CASSYFSGTEGYAQETQYF.